A single sample gave rise to the 20 T cell receptor beta chains below, sequenced in a study of cytomegalovirus exposure and HLA in healthy donors (dated by TCRdb to 2016 to 2017). Library construction relied on the immunoSEQ multiplex PCR assay. For the multiplex PCR, a mixture combining 60 forward primers for TCR Vbeta segments and 13 reverse primers for TCR Jbeta segments was used. TCRdb carries this immuneACCESS record with in-frame sequences only. Its versions omit some clonotypes, under half of them owing to an unresolved V gene in the studies checked, with the rest unexplained. The sample profile shows 100,000 to 150,000 clones; 80% to 90% of them were found once. Less than 1.1% of the sample rests with the top ten. The sample was PBMCs. The receptors were gathered from a woman in her twenties or thirties in good health and CMV-seronegative.

The chain combines TRBV4-2 with TRBJ1-1; the D is unclear. Germline V gene lookup returns CDR1 LGHNA and CDR2 YNFKEQ. The CDR3 consists of 15 residues. The V gene lost 4 bases and the J gene lost 1 base, with 13 bases spanning the gap. CDR3 protein: CASSLSLHKNTEAFF. CDR3 nucleotides: TGTGCCAGCAGCCTTTCCCTTCACAAGAACACTGAAGCTTTCTTT.

The CDR3 bases are TGTGCCAGCAGTGAAAGGAACATAGCGACAGATACGCAGTATTTT. Amino acids: CASSERNIATDTQYF. V is TRBV25-1 and J is TRBJ2-3; D possibly corresponds to TRBD2 (5 bases). Trimming took off 2 bases at V and 3 bases at J, with 12 bases between the two ends. CDR1 and CDR2 from the germline V gene are MGHDK and SYGVNS. The CDR3 totals 15 residues.

V is TRBV4-3 and J is TRBJ2-5; D is uncertain. The CDR3 length is 14 residues. V was cut by 4 bases and J by 5 bases, with 14 bases left in between. Germline lookup yields CDR1 LGHNA and CDR2 YSLEER. CDR3 region: CASSPQASAETQYF. CDR3 sequence (DNA): TGCGCCAGCAGCCCTCAGGCTTCCGCTGAGACCCAGTACTTC.

V gene TRBV11-3 combines with J gene TRBJ1-1; no clear D. CDR3 length: 17 amino acids. Germline-derived CDR1 and CDR2 are SGHNT and YENEEA. V lost 3 bases to trimming and J lost 6 bases, with 23 bases between them. This chain's CDR3 is CASSFSQAPFGFAEAFF. The CDR3 region has the DNA TGTGCCAGCAGCTTTTCTCAGGCTCCGTTTGGATTCGCTGAAGCTTTCTTT.

The chain links TRBV7-2 to TRBJ2-4, with D perhaps TRBD2 (7 bases). V lost 5 bases to trimming and J lost 9 bases, with 17 bases between them. The CDR3 contains 14 residues. Germline V CDR1 and CDR2: SGHTA, FQGNSA. CDR3 residues: CASSPGTIGGIQYF. The CDR3 DNA sequence: TGTGCCAGCAGCCCAGGGACTATAGGGGGCATTCAGTACTTC.

This rearrangement joins TRBV7-4 to TRBJ2-5, with 10 bases identical to TRBD1. Germline CDR1 and CDR2: SGHVT and SQSDAQ. J was trimmed by 5 bases and V by 1 base; bases with no gene match: 7. The CDR3 covers 16 residues. The CDR3 sequence is CASSLVWDRGGETQYF. In DNA, the CDR3 is TGTGCCAGCAGCTTAGTCTGGGACAGGGGAGGGGAGACCCAGTACTTC.

The sample holds a few counts of this clone. This chain uses TRBV6-1 with TRBJ1-6; maybe TRBD1 (5 bases). Per the germline V gene, CDR1 is MNHNS and CDR2 is SASEGT. V was clipped by 2 bases and J by 8 bases, with 7 bases between them. The CDR3 has 13 residues. For the CDR3, the DNA is TGTGCCAGCAGTGAAACGGGGGATTCACCCCTCCACTTT. This gives the protein CASSETGDSPLHF.

This clone was picked up one time. J is TRBJ1-2 and V is TRBV15; TRBD1 might be the D (5 bases). V lost 0 bases and J lost 8, with 19 bases in between. There are 16 residues in the CDR3. Germline V gene data show CDR1 as LNHNV and CDR2 as YYDKDF (reference sequence). The CDR3: CATSRDFTAGKEGYTF. Written as DNA, the CDR3 is TGTGCCACCAGCAGAGATTTTACGGCAGGGAAGGAAGGCTACACCTTC.

The chain has TRBV14 and TRBJ2-2, with D perhaps matching TRBD2 (5 bases). The CDR3 consists of 14 residues. Germline CDR1 is SGHDN and CDR2 is FVKESK. V was clipped by 1 base and J by 6 bases, with 9 bases between them. CDR3 DNA sequence: TGTGCCAGCAGCCAAGTACTAGTAGCCGGGGAGCTGTTTTTT. Translation gives CASSQVLVAGELFF.

A single count supports this clone. The germline gene is not matched at one end of the junction; a read error may be the cause. The V gene is TRBV7-9, the J gene TRBJ2-7, with D perhaps TRBD2 (5 bases). Germline V gives CDR1 SEHNR, CDR2 FQNEAQ (reference sequence). This CDR3 is 13 amino acids long. The CDR3 here is CASSLAGVGEQYF. CDR3 in DNA: TGTGCCAGCAGCCTAGCCGGGGTGGGGGAGCAGTACTTC.

The V and J genes are TRBV21-1 and TRBJ2-7; the D call in the table, TRBD2, was not verified against the DNA. TRBV21-1 is listed as a pseudogene. The CDR3 spans 17 residues. The CDR3 reads CASSIRLTSGLIYEQYF. The CDR3 region has the DNA TGTGCCAGCAGCATACGGTTGACTAGCGGGCTTATCTACGAGCAGTACTTC.

This clone was found once. Its ends do not fully match the called genes, so a read error is possible. CDR3 in amino acids: CASSLDSSDNEQFF. In DNA, the CDR3 is TGTGCCAGCAGCTTGGATAGCTCCGACAATGAGCAGTTCTTC. This chain connects TRBV5-8 to TRBJ2-1; D call uncertain. CDR3 length equals 14 residues. The V gene's germline CDR1 is SGHTS and CDR2 YDEGEE.

The V gene is TRBV30, the J gene TRBJ2-1; tentatively, D is TRBD2 (6 bases). The CDR3 is made up of 11 amino acids. V was cut by 8 bases and J by 6 bases, with 11 bases left in between. Germline loops: CDR1 GTSNPN, CDR2 SVGIG (reference sequence). The CDR3 is CAGAGFNEQFF. The CDR3 DNA follows: TGTGCCGGGGCGGGGTTCAATGAGCAGTTCTTC.

The chain employs TRBV13 and TRBJ1-2; D is possibly TRBD1 (5 bases). CDR1 PRHDT and CDR2 FYEKMQ come from the germline V gene (reference sequence). V was pared by 4 bases and J by 5 bases, with 17 bases between. The CDR3 loop spans 15 amino acids. For the CDR3, the DNA is TGTGCCAGCAGCTCCCCGGGACTTATTGAATATGGCTACACCTTC. Its translation is CASSSPGLIEYGYTF.

J is TRBJ1-2 and V is TRBV5-4; perhaps TRBD1 as D (5 bases). Trimming left V 4 bases short and J 5 bases short, with 18 bases between. Germline loops: CDR1 SGHNT, CDR2 YYREEE (reference sequence). CDR3 length: 15 amino acids. The CDR3: CASSTRVQEGYGYTF. The CDR3 coding sequence is TGTGCCAGCAGCACCCGGGTACAGGAGGGGTATGGCTACACCTTC.

This chain connects TRBV7-2 to TRBJ1-2, with D perhaps TRBD1 (6 bases). The germline V gene encodes CDR1 SGHTA and CDR2 FQGNSA. The CDR3 sequence is 13 residues long. V was clipped by 4 bases and J by 4 bases, with 10 bases between them. The CDR3 sequence is CASSSTGSYGYTF. The CDR3 nucleotides are TGTGCCAGCAGCTCAACAGGGAGCTATGGCTACACCTTC. Full variable domain (missing parts from reference TRBV7-2 and TRBJ1-2): GAGVSQSPSNKVTEKGKDVELRCDPISGHTALYWYRQSLGQGLEFLIYFQGNSAPDKSGLPSDRFSAERTGGSVSTLTIQRTQQEDSAVYLCASSSTGSYGYTFGSGTRLTVV.

The genes are TRBV7-3 and TRBJ2-2; D not certain. The CDR3 consists of 13 residues. Germline values: CDR1 SGHTA, CDR2 FQGTGA. V lost 5 bases and J lost 7, with 11 bases in between. Here the CDR3 reads CASSDETSGELFF. For the CDR3, the DNA is TGTGCCAGCAGCGACGAGACAAGCGGGGAGCTGTTTTTT. Complete variable domain (other parts from reference TRBV7-3 and TRBJ2-2): GAGVSQTPSNKVTEKGKYVELRCDPISGHTALYWYRQSLGQGPEFLIYFQGTGAADDSGLPNDRFFAVRPEGSVSTLKIQRTERGDSAVYLCASSDETSGELFFGEGSRLTVL.

J is TRBJ1-6 and V is TRBV5-1; possibly TRBD1 for D (5 bases). Germline CDR1 is SGHRS and CDR2 is YFSETQ. CDR3 size: 14 residues. Trimming pared 5 bases from V and 11 bases from J, leaving 17 bases between. The CDR3 loop reads CASSVQEGRPPLHF. As DNA, the CDR3 is TGCGCCAGCAGTGTACAGGAGGGTCGCCCACCCCTCCACTTT.

This chain joins TRBV27 and TRBJ1-4, with 11 nucleotides matching TRBD1. The ends lost 4 bases at V and 3 bases at J; junction bases unmatched: 7. This CDR3 is 17 amino acids long. Germline V lookup: CDR1 MNHEY, CDR2 SMNVEV (reference sequence). CDR3 in amino acids: CASSSRTGGPANEKLFF. CDR3 DNA: TGTGCCAGCAGTTCTCGGACAGGGGGCCCCGCTAATGAAAAACTGTTTTTT.

This chain connects TRBV7-6 to TRBJ2-7; D remains ambiguous. The germline V gene has CDR1 SGHVS and CDR2 FNYEAQ. This CDR3 is built from 13 residues. With 5 bases removed from V and 5 bases from J, the gap between germline ends came to 13 bases. This chain's CDR3 is CASSESRLHEQYF. The CDR3 DNA follows: TGTGCCAGCAGCGAGAGCAGGCTCCACGAGCAGTACTTC.